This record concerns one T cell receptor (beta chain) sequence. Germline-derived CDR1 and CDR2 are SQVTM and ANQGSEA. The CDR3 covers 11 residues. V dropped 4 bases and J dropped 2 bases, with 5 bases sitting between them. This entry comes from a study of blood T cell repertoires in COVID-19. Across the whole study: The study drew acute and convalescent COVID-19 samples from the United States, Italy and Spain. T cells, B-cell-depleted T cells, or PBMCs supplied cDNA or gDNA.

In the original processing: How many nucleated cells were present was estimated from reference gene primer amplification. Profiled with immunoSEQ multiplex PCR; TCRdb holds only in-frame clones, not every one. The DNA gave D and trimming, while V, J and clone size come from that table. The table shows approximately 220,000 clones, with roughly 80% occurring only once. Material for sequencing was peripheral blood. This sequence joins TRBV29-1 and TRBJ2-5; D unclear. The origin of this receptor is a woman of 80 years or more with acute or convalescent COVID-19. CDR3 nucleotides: TGCAGCGTTGCCCCACAAGAGACCCAGTACTTC. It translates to CSVAPQETQYF.